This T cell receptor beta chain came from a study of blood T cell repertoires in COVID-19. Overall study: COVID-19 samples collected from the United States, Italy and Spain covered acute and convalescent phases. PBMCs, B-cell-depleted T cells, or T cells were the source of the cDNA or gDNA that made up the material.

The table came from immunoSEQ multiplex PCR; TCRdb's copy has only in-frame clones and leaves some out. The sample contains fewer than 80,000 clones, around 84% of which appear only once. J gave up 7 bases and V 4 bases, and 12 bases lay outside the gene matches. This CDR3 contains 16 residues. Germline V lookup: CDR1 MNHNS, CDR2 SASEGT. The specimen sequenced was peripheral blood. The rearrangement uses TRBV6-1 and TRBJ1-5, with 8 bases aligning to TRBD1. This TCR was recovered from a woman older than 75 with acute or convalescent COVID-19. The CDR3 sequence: CASSGGLQGARQPQHF. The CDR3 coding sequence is TGTGCCAGCAGTGGGGGGCTCCAGGGGGCGCGACAGCCCCAGCATTTT.